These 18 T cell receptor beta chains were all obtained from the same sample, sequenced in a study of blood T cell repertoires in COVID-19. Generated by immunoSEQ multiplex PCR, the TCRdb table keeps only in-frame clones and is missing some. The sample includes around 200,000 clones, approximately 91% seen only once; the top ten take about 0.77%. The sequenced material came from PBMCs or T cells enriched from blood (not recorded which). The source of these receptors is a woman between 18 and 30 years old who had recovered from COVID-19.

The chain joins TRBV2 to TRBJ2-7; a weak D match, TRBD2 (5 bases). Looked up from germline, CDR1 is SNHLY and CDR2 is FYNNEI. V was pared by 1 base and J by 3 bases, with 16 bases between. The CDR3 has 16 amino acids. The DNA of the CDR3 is TGTGCCAGCAGTGAAGGAAACCCTTCAGCGGTCTACGAGCAGTACTTC. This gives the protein CASSEGNPSAVYEQYF.

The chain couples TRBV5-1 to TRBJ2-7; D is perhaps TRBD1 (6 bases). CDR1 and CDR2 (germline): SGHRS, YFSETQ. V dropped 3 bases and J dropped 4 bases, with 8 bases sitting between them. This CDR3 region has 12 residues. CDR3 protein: CASSSQGYEQYF. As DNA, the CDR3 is TGCGCCAGCAGCTCCCAGGGGTACGAGCAGTACTTC.

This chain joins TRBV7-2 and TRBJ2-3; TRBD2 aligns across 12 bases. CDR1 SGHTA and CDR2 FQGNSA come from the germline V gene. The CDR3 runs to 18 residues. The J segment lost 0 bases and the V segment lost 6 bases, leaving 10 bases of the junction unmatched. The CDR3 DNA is TGTGCCAGCAGGCCACGACTAGCGGGAGCACGGAGCACAGATACGCAGTATTTT. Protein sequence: CASRPRLAGARSTDTQYF. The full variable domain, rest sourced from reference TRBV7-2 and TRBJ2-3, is GAGVSQSPSNKVTEKGKDVELRCDPISGHTALYWYRQSLGQGLEFLIYFQGNSAPDKSGLPSDRFSAERTGGSVSTLTIQRTQQEDSAVYLCASRPRLAGARSTDTQYFGPGTRLTVL.

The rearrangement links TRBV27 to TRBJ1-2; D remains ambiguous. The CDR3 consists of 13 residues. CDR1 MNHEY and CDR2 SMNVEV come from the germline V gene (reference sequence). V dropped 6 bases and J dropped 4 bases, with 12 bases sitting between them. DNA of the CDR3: TGTGCCAGCAGAACGACTGGACTCTATGGCTACACCTTC. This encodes CASRTTGLYGYTF.

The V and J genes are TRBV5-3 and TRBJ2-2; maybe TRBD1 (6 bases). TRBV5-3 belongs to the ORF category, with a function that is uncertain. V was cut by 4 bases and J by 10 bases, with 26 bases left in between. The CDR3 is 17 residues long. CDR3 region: CARSPGTTTDRPLELFF. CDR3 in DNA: TGTGCCAGAAGCCCCGGAACCACCACAGACAGGCCCTTGGAGCTGTTTTTT.

The DNA for the CDR3 is TGTGCCAGCAGCTCCCCACTTCCCGGAAACACCATATATTTT. The encoded protein is CASSSPLPGNTIYF. The chain links TRBV7-9 to TRBJ1-3; D remains unclear. With 4 bases removed from V and 4 bases from J, the gap between germline ends came to 11 bases. This CDR3 spans 14 amino acids. The germline V gene encodes CDR1 SEHNR and CDR2 FQNEAQ (reference sequence). Full variable domain (outside the CDR3, taken from reference TRBV7-9 and TRBJ1-3): DTGVSQNPRHKITKRGQNVTFRCDPISEHNRLYWYRQTLGQGPEFLTYFQNEAQLEKSRLLSDRFSAERPKGSFSTLEIQRTEQGDSAMYLCASSSPLPGNTIYFGEGSWLTVV.

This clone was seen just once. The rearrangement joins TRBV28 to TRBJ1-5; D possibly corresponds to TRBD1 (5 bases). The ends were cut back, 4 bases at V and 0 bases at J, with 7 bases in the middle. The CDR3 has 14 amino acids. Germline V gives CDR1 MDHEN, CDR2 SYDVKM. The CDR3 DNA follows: TGTGCCAGCAGTTCGGACAATAGCAATCAGCCCCAGCATTTT. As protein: CASSSDNSNQPQHF.

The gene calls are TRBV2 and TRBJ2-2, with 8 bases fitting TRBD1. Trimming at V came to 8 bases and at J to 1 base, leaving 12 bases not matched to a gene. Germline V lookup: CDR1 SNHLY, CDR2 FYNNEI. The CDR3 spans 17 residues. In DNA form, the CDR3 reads TGTGCCAGCGATCCCCAGGGACAGGTCTGGAACACCGGGGAGCTGTTTTTT. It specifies CASDPQGQVWNTGELFF.

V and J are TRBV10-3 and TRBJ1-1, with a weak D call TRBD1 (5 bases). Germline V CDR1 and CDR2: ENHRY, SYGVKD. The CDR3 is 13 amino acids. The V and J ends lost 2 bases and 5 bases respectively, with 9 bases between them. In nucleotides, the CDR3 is TGTGCCATCAGTGAGGGGGCATGGACTGAAGCTTTCTTT. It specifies CAISEGAWTEAFF.

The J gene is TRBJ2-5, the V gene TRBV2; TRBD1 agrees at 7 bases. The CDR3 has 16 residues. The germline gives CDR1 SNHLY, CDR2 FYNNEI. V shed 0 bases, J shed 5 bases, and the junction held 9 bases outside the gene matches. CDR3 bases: TGTGCCAGCAGTGAAGCCAAACAGACAGGGTGGGAGACCCAGTACTTC. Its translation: CASSEAKQTGWETQYF. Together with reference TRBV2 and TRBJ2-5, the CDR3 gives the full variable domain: EPEVTQTPSHQVTQMGQEVILRCVPISNHLYFYWYRQILGQKVEFLVSFYNNEISEKSEIFDDQFSVERPDGSNFTLKIRSTKLEDSAMYFCASSEAKQTGWETQYFGPGTRLLVL.

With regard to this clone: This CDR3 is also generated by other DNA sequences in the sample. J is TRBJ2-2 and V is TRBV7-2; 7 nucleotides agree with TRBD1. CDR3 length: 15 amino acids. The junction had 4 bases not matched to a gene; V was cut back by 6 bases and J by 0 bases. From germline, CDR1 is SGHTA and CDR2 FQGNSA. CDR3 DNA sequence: TGTGCCAGCAGTCTACAGGGGACGAACACCGGGGAGCTGTTTTTT. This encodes CASSLQGTNTGELFF.

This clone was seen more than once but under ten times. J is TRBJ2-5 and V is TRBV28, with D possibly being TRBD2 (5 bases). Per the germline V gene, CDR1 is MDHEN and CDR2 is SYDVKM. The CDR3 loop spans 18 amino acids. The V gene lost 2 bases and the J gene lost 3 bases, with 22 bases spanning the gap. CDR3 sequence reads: CASSLGGGSEIFEETQYF. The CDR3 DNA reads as TGTGCCAGCAGTTTAGGAGGAGGCAGCGAAATTTTCGAAGAGACCCAGTACTTC.

For the CDR3, the DNA is TGTGCCAGCAGCTCCGGGACAGGGAACACTGAAGCTTTCTTT. Protein: CASSSGTGNTEAFF. This sequence joins TRBV6-5 and TRBJ1-1, with 8 bases fitting TRBD1. Trimming took 6 bases from V and 1 from J; bases not matched to a gene: 4. The CDR3 covers 14 residues. CDR1 and CDR2 (germline): MNHEY, SVGAGI.

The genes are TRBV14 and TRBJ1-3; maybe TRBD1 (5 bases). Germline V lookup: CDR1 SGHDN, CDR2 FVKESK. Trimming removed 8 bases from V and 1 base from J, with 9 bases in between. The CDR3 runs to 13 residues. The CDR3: CASSRASGNTIYF. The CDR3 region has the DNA TGTGCCAGCTCCAGGGCTTCTGGAAACACCATATATTTT.

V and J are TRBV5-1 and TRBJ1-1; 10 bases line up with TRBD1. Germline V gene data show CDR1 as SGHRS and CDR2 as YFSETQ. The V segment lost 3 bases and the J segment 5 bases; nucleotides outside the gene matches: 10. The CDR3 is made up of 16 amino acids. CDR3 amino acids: CASSWTTGQGRTEAFF. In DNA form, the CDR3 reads TGCGCCAGCAGCTGGACCACGGGACAGGGGCGGACTGAAGCTTTCTTT.

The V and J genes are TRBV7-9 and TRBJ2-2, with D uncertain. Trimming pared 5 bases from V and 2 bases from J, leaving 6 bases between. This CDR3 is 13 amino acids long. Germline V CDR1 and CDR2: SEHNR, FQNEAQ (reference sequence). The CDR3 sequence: CASSKVNTGELFF. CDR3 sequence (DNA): TGTGCCAGCAGCAAAGTAAACACCGGGGAGCTGTTTTTT.

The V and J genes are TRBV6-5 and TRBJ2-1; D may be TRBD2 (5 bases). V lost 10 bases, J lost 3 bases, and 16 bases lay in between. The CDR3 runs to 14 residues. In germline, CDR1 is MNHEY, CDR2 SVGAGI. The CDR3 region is CATSRGSGYNEQFF. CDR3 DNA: TGTGCCACTTCCAGAGGGTCGGGCTACAATGAGCAGTTCTTC.

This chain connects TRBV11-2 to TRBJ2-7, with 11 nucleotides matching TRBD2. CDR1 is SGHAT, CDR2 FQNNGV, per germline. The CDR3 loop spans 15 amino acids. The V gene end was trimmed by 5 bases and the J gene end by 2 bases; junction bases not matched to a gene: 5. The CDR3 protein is CASSLIAGGPYEQYF. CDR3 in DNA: TGTGCCAGCAGCCTGATAGCGGGAGGGCCCTACGAGCAGTACTTC.